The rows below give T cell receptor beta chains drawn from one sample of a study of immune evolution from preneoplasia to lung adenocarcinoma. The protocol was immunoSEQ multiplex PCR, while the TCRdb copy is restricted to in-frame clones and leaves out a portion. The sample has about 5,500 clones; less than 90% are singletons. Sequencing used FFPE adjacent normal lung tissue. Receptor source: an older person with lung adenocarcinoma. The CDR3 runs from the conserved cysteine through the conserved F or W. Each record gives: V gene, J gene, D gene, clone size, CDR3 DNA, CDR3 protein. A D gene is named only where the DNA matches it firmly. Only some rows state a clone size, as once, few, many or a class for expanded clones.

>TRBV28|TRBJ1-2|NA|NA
TGTGCCAGCAGCCCGGACAGCAGACGCGGGGGCTACACCTTC
CASSPDSRRGGYTF
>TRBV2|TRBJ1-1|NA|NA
TGTGCCAGCAGCATGGAGGGGGGAGGTGCTTTCTTT
CASSMEGGGAFF
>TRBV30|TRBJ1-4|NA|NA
TGTGCCTGGAGTCAGGGTGGGGAAAAACTGTTTTTT
CAWSQGGEKLFF
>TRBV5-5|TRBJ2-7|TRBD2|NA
TGTGCCAGCAGCCCTAGCGGGAGAGCTGGCTACGAGCAGTACTTC
CASSPSGRAGYEQYF
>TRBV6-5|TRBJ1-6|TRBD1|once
TGTGCCAGCAGGGACAGGGGGCTTTCACCCCTCCACTTT
CASRDRGLSPLHF
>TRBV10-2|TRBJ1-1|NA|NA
TGCGCCAGCATCCCGGACACCTCGAACACTGAAGCTTTCTTT
CASIPDTSNTEAFF
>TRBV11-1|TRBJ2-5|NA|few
TGTGCCAGCAGCCACTGGGGGGATCAAGAGACCCAGTACTTC
CASSHWGDQETQYF
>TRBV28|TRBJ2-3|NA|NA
TGTGCCAGCAGTCGGGTCCTCCCCCGCTTTGCAGATACGCAGTATTTT
CASSRVLPRFADTQYF
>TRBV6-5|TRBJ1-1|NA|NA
TGTGCCAGCAGTCCGAACTCATACACTGAAGCTTTCTTT
CASSPNSYTEAFF
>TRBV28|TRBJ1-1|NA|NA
TGTGCCAGCGGGAAGGGGCACACTGAAGCTTTCTTT
CASGKGHTEAFF
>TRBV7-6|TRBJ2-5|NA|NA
TGTGCCAGCAGCGTACCGCCCCAAGAGACCCAGTACTTC
CASSVPPQETQYF
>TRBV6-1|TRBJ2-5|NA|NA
TGTGCCAGCAGCCTTAACTACCAAGAGACCCAGTACTTC
CASSLNYQETQYF
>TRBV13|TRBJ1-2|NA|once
TGTGCCAGCAGCTTAGCTACAGGGCACTATGGCTACACCTTC
CASSLATGHYGYTF
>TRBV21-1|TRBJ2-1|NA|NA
TGTGCCAGCAGCAAAGAAATAGCCGACAGCTCCTACAATGAGCAGTTCTTC
CASSKEIADSSYNEQFF
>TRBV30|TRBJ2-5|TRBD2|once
TGTGCCTGGAGACTAGCGGGGGGCCCGGGTACCCAGTACTTC
CAWRLAGGPGTQYF
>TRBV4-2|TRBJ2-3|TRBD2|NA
TGTGCCAGCAGCCAAGGGGTCAGCGGGGGAGGGGTAGATACGCAGTATTTT
CASSQGVSGGGVDTQYF